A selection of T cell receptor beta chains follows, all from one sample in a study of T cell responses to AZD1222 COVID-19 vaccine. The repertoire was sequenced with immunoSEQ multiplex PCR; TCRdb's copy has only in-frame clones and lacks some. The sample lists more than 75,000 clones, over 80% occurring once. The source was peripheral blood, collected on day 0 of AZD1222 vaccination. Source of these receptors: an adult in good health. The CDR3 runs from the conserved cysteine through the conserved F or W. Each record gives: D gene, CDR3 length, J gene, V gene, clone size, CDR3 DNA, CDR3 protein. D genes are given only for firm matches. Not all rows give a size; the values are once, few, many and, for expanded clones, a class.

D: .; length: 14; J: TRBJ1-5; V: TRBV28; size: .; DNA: TGTGCCAGCAGTCCGCCGCGGGAGTATCAGCCCCAGCATTTT; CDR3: CASSPPREYQPQHF
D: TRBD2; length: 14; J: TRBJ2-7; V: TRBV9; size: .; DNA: TGTGCCAGCAGTCGGGCGGGAGGGCCCTACGAGCAGTACTTC; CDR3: CASSRAGGPYEQYF
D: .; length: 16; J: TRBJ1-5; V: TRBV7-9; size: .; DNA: TGTGCCAGCAGCCCCCGTTCGGGGGGCGCGAATCAGCCCCAGCATTTT; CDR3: CASSPRSGGANQPQHF
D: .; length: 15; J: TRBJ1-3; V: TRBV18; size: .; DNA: TGTGCCAGCTCACCACGCCAGGAGGCCGGAAACACCATATATTTT; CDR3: CASSPRQEAGNTIYF
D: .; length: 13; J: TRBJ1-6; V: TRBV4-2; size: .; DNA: TGTGCCAGCAGCCAAGATCGGGAGTCACCCCTCCACTTT; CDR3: CASSQDRESPLHF
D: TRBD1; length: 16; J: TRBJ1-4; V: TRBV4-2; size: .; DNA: TGTGCCAGCAGCCAAGATCGTGGGACAGGAAGGGAAAAACTGTTTTTT; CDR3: CASSQDRGTGREKLFF
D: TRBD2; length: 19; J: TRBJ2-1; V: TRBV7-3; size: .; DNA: TGTGCCAGCAGCTTAACGAGAAGGGAGGGCTTGGAAGAGAACAATGAGCAGTTCTTC; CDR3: CASSLTRREGLEENNEQFF
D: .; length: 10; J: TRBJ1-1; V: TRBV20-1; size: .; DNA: TGCAGTGCTACCTACTATGAAGCTTTCTTT; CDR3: CSATYYEAFF
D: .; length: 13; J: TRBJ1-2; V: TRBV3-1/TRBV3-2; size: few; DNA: TGTGCCAGCAGCCAAGATGCGCCGCCAGGCTACACCTTC; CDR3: CASSQDAPPGYTF
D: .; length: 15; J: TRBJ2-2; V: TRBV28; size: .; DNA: TGTGCCAGCAGTACTGACGTATGGAACACCGGGGAGCTGTTTTTT; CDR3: CASSTDVWNTGELFF
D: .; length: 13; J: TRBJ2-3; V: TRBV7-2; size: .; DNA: TGTGCCAGCAGCTTATCAGGGTCAGATACGCAGTATTTT; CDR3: CASSLSGSDTQYF
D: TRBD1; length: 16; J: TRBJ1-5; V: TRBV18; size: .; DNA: TGTGCCAGCTCTCGCGGGACAGGATCTAGCAATCAGCCCCAGCATTTT; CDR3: CASSRGTGSSNQPQHF
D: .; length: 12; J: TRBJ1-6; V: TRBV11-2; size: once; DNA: TGTGCCAGCAGCGGTCCGAGGGGACCCCTCCACTTT; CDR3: CASSGPRGPLHF
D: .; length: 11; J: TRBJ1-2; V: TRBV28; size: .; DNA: TGTGCCAGCAGTAGGGATTATGGCTACACCTTC; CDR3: CASSRDYGYTF
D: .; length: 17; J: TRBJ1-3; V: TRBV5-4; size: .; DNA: TGTGCCAGCAGCTTGTCGGACGTGCCCCTCTCTGGAAACACCATATATTTT; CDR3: CASSLSDVPLSGNTIYF
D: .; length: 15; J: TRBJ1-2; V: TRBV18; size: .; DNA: TGTGCCAGCTCACCACAGGGACTAAGAGACTATGGCTACACCTTC; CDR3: CASSPQGLRDYGYTF
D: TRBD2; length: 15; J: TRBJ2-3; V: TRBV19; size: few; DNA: TGTGCCAGTAGCGGACTAGCGGGGGGGCAAGATACGCAGTATTTT; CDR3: CASSGLAGGQDTQYF
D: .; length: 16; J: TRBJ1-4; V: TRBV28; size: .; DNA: TGTGCCAGCAGTTTATTCGGAGCTGCAACTAATGAAAAACTGTTTTTT; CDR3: CASSLFGAATNEKLFF
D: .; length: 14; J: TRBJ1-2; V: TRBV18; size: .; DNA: TGTGCCAGCTCACCGTACAGGGAAAACTATGGCTACACCTTC; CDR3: CASSPYRENYGYTF
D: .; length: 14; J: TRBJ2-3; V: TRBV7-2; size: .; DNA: TGTGCCAGCAGCTTAGCGGGGCTCACAGATACGCAGTATTTT; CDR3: CASSLAGLTDTQYF
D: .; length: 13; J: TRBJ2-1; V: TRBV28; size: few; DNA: TGTGCCAGCAGTTTACCCTCACCTAATGAGCAGTTCTTC; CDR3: CASSLPSPNEQFF
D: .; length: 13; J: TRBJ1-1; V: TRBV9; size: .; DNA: TGTGCCAGCAGCGCCTCTTCAAAAGATGGGGCAGCCTTT; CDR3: CASSASSKDGAAF
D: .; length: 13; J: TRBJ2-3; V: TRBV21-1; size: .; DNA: TGTGCCAGCAGCAAAACAGTGGAGGATACGCAGTATTTT; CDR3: CASSKTVEDTQYF
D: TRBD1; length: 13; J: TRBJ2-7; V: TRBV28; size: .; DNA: TGTGCCACCGAAGGACAGGGGGCCTACGAGCAGTACTTC; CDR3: CATEGQGAYEQYF
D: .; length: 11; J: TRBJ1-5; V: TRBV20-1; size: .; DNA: TGCAGCGCGTCGGGGGGTCAGCCCCAGCATTTT; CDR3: CSASGGQPQHF
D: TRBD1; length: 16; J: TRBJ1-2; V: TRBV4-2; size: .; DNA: TGTGCCAGCAGCCAAGATCTTGGGTCAGGGGGCAGGGGCTACACCTTC; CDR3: CASSQDLGSGGRGYTF
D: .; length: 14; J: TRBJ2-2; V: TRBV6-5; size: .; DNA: TGTGCCAGCAGGGGTGACCCGAACACCGGGGAGCTGTTTTTT; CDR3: CASRGDPNTGELFF
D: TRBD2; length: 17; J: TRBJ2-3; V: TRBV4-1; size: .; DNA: TGCGCCAGCAGCCAAACTCCGCCGGGACTAGTCTCCGATACGCAGTATTTT; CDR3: CASSQTPPGLVSDTQYF
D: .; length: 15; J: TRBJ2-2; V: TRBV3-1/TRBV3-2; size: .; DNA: TGTGCCAGCAGCCAAGCTTCTGCGAACACCGGGGAGCTGTTTTTT; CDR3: CASSQASANTGELFF
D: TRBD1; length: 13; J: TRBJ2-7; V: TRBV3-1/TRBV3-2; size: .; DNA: TGTGCCAGCAGGGGGACAGGGATTTACGAGCAGTACTTC; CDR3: CASRGTGIYEQYF
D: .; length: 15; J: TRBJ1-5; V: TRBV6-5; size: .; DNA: TGTGCCAGCAGCCCCCTCGCGGGGGGCAATCAGCCCCAGCATTTT; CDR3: CASSPLAGGNQPQHF
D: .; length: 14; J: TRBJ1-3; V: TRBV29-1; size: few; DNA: TGCAGCGCAAGACAGGACTTCTCTGGAAACACCATATATTTT; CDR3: CSARQDFSGNTIYF
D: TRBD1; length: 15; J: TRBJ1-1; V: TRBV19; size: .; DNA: TGTGCCAGTAGTAAACCGACAGGGATGAACACTGAAGCTTTCTTT; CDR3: CASSKPTGMNTEAFF
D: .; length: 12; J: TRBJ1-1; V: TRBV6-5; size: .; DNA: TGTGCCAGCAGTTACGGCAGGACTGAAGCTTTCTTT; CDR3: CASSYGRTEAFF
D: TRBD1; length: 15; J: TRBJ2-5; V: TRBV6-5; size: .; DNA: TGTGCCAGCAGTTACGGGACAGGGAGATGGGAGACCCAGTACTTC; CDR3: CASSYGTGRWETQYF
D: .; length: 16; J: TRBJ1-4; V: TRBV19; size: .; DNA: TGTGCCAGTAGTATGGGCAGGGTCAGAGCTAATGAAAAACTGTTTTTT; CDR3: CASSMGRVRANEKLFF
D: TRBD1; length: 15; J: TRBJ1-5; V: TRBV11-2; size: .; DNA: TGTGCCAGCAGCTCGGGGGGGACAGTCAATCAGCCCCAGCATTTT; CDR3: CASSSGGTVNQPQHF
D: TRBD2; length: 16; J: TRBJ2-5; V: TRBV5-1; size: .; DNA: TGCGCCAGCAGCTTTGGACTAGCGGGGGGGATCGAGACCCAGTACTTC; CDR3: CASSFGLAGGIETQYF
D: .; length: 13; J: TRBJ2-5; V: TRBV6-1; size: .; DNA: TGTGCCAGCAGTGAAGTGACAGAAGAGACCCAGTACTTC; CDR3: CASSEVTEETQYF
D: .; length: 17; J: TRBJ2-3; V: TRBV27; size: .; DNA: TGTGCCAGCAGTTTACTCGCCGGGTCTCCCTTCACAGATACGCAGTATTTT; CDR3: CASSLLAGSPFTDTQYF
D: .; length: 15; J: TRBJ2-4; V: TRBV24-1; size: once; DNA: TGTGCCACCAGTGATTTAGGGGGGTCCAAAAACATTCAGTACTTC; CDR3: CATSDLGGSKNIQYF
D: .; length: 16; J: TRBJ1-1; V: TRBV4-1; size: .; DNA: TGCGCCAGCAGCCAAGACGGGGCCAGGGGAGCAACTGAAGCTTTCTTT; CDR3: CASSQDGARGATEAFF
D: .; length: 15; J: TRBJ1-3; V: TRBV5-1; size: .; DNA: TGCGCCAGCAGCTTGGACCAGCGCTCTGGAAACACCATATATTTT; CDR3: CASSLDQRSGNTIYF
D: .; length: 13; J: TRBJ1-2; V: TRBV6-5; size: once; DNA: TGTGCCAGCAGTTTTCAGGGTAGCCATGGCTACACCTTC; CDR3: CASSFQGSHGYTF
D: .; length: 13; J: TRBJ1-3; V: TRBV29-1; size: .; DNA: TGCAGCGCCCTCCCGGCTTCTGGAAACACCATATATTTT; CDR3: CSALPASGNTIYF